The 16 T cell receptor beta chains below all came from one sample that was sequenced in a study of T cells in localized non-small cell lung cancer. Libraries were prepared by immunoSEQ multiplex PCR; TCRdb keeps only in-frame clonotypes and omits some of them. Among 1,300 or so clones listed, under 30% were seen once. The sequencing used lung tumor tissue, collected before any cancer treatment. The receptors were gathered from a man aged 40 to 75 with stage II squamous cell lung carcinoma.

CDR3: CASSAGSRTTYNEQFF. The DNA for the CDR3 is TGCGCCAGCAGTGCCGGTAGTCGTACGACCTACAATGAGCAGTTCTTC. V usage is TRBV10-2 and J usage is TRBJ2-1; no clear D. The CDR3 is 16 amino acids. Germline lookup yields CDR1 WSHSY and CDR2 SAAADI. The germline V and J ends were trimmed by 4 bases and 2 bases, with 15 bases remaining between them.

The gene calls are TRBV9 and TRBJ2-3, with D possibly being TRBD1 (6 bases). The CDR3 extends over 16 amino acids. V lost 5 bases and J lost 0, with 16 bases in between. Germline values: CDR1 SGDLS, CDR2 YYNGEE. The CDR3 loop is CASSGAQGGSTDTQYF. The DNA of the CDR3 is TGTGCCAGCAGTGGGGCCCAAGGGGGTAGCACAGATACGCAGTATTTT. Combining the CDR3 with reference TRBV9 and TRBJ2-3 gives the whole variable domain DSGVTQTPKHLITATGQRVTLRCSPRSGDLSVYWYQQSLDQGLQFLIQYYNGEERAKGNILERFSAQQFPDLHSELNLSSLELGDSALYFCASSGAQGGSTDTQYFGPGTRLTVL.

A few counts support this clone. The chain recombines TRBV23-1 with TRBJ2-1; D is unclear. TRBV23-1 falls under the ORF class, with uncertain function. The V and J ends lost 6 bases and 8 bases respectively, with 14 bases between them. The CDR3 consists of 13 residues. This CDR3 reads CASSQEGWDEQFF. CDR3 DNA: TGCGCCAGCAGCCAAGAAGGCTGGGATGAGCAGTTCTTC.

This clone was detected a few times. The chain has TRBV25-1 and TRBJ2-2, with 8 bases that match TRBD2. CDR3 length: 16 residues. From germline, CDR1 is MGHDK and CDR2 SYGVNS. V shed 3 bases and J 6 bases; nucleotides not matched to a gene: 9. CDR3 sequence: CASSDPGLVSPGELFF. In nucleotides, the CDR3 is TGTGCCAGCAGTGATCCGGGACTAGTAAGCCCCGGGGAGCTGTTTTTT.

V usage is TRBV11-3 and J usage is TRBJ2-6; no firm D call. The length of the CDR3 is 14 residues. V was cut by 6 bases and J by 0 bases, with 6 bases left in between. Germline-derived CDR1 and CDR2 are SGHNT and YENEEA. CDR3 loop: CASRTDSGANVLTF. CDR3 nucleotides: TGTGCCAGCAGAACCGACTCTGGGGCCAACGTCCTGACTTTC.

The chain recombines TRBV9 with TRBJ2-1, with D perhaps given as TRBD1 or TRBD2 (5 bases each). CDR1 and CDR2 (germline): SGDLS, YYNGEE. Trimming removed 2 bases from V and 7 bases from J, with 13 bases in between. The CDR3 sequence is 14 residues long. The CDR3: CASSVVGEGNEQFF. The DNA of the CDR3 is TGTGCCAGCAGCGTCGTGGGAGAGGGGAATGAGCAGTTCTTC.

Comments on this clone: Its ends do not fully match the called genes, so a read error is possible. V is TRBV6-8 and J is TRBJ2-1; 9 bases are a match to TRBD2. The germline V gene encodes CDR1 MNHGY and CDR2 SAAAGT. The CDR3 has 14 residues. The CDR3 reads CAISPQREVGEQFF. CDR3 DNA: TGTGCCATCAGTCCCCAGCGGGAGGTTGGTGAGCAGTTCTTC.

The chain couples TRBV23-1 to TRBJ2-3; no reliable D call. TRBV23-1 is an ORF, with its function uncertain. The length of the CDR3 is 15 residues. V was pared by 6 bases and J by 5 bases, with 18 bases between. In nucleotides, the CDR3 is TGCGCCAGCAGCGACCGTGGGCTCCCGGGAGATACGCAGTATTTT. Its translation: CASSDRGLPGDTQYF.

This clone is large by share. The chain links TRBV11-3 to TRBJ1-5; D possibly corresponds to TRBD1 (6 bases). This CDR3 comprises 15 residues. Between the trimmed V and J ends, which lost 5 bases and 5 bases, there was a span of 16 bases. In germline, CDR1 is SGHNT, CDR2 YENEEA. The CDR3 loop reads CASSQGGEWYQPQHF. The DNA for the CDR3 is TGTGCCAGCAGCCAAGGGGGGGAATGGTATCAGCCCCAGCATTTT.

This clone has more than one count but fewer than ten. The rearrangement joins TRBV2 to TRBJ1-1; D is possibly TRBD1 (5 bases). The germline CDR1 and CDR2 sequences are SNHLY and FYNNEI. This CDR3 region has 13 residues. V shed 10 bases and J shed 1 base, with 13 bases lying between them. This CDR3 is CATTLGENTEAFF. The CDR3 DNA sequence: TGTGCCACCACTCTAGGGGAGAACACTGAAGCTTTCTTT.

The rearrangement links TRBV18 to TRBJ1-3; tentative D call: TRBD1 (5 bases). Trimming stripped 2 bases from V and 0 bases from J, with 11 bases between. CDR3 length equals 16 residues. From germline, CDR1 is KGHSH and CDR2 LQKENI. For the CDR3, the DNA is TGTGCCAGCTCACCAGGGGACGGAAGCTCTGGAAACACCATATATTTT. Protein: CASSPGDGSSGNTIYF.

The chain links TRBV29-1 to TRBJ1-2; D call uncertain. Trimming pared 0 bases from V and 4 bases from J, leaving 15 bases between. The germline gives CDR1 SQVTM, CDR2 ANQGSEA. The CDR3 has 15 amino acids. The CDR3 region is CSVEDPGPSLYGYTF. In DNA form, the CDR3 reads TGCAGCGTTGAAGACCCCGGGCCCTCCCTCTATGGCTACACCTTC.

This clone was detected only a few times. The chain carries TRBV18 and TRBJ2-1; 8 positions agree with TRBD2. The V gene end was trimmed by 3 bases and the J gene end by 6 bases; junction bases not matched to a gene: 13. The CDR3 length is 17 residues. Per germline, CDR1 KGHSH and CDR2 LQKENI. CDR3 sequence reads: CASSPGTSGSKTNEQFF. In DNA form, the CDR3 reads TGTGCCAGCTCACCGGGAACTAGCGGAAGCAAAACCAATGAGCAGTTCTTC.

By its share, this clone is medium-sized. The chain recombines TRBV7-2 with TRBJ2-7, with D hard to call. CDR3 size: 13 residues. The ends were cut back, 5 bases at V and 2 bases at J, with 10 bases in the middle. Germline values: CDR1 SGHTA, CDR2 FQGNSA. Here the CDR3 reads CASSAMMAYEQYF. In nucleotides, the CDR3 is TGTGCCAGCAGCGCGATGATGGCCTACGAGCAGTACTTC.

The gene calls are TRBV5-1 and TRBJ1-2; D call uncertain. The V and J ends lost 4 bases and 5 bases respectively, with 15 bases between them. Looked up from germline, CDR1 is SGHRS and CDR2 is YFSETQ. The CDR3 runs to 14 residues. In nucleotides, the CDR3 is TGCGCCAGCAGCCCAGGCTGGGATCCTTATGGCTACACCTTC. Amino acid sequence: CASSPGWDPYGYTF.

V usage is TRBV5-1 and J usage is TRBJ2-5; tentatively, D is TRBD2 (7 bases). The germline gives CDR1 SGHRS, CDR2 YFSETQ. V dropped 3 bases and J dropped 9 bases, with 21 bases sitting between them. This CDR3 has 15 residues. The CDR3 coding sequence is TGCGCCAGCAGCTCAACAGGGACTAATCGGTGGGCCCAGTACTTC. Its translation is CASSSTGTNRWAQYF. The full variable domain, its missing parts supplied by reference TRBV5-1 and TRBJ2-5, is KAGVTQTPRYLIKTRGQQVTLSCSPISGHRSVSWYQQTPGQGLQFLFEYFSETQRNKGNFPGRFSGRQFSNSRSEMNVSTLELGDSALYLCASSSTGTNRWAQYFGPGTRLLVL.